These 12 T cell receptor beta chains came from one sample sequenced in a study of blood T cell repertoires in COVID-19. The repertoire was sequenced with immunoSEQ multiplex PCR; TCRdb's copy has only in-frame clones and lacks some. This sample yields 200,000 or so clones, of which around 90% are seen a single time; approximately 3.5% belongs to the top ten. The sequenced sample was PBMCs or T cells enriched from blood (not recorded which). These receptors were taken from a woman aged 25 to 45 who had been exposed to COVID-19.

J is TRBJ2-1 and V is TRBV9; 11 nucleotides match TRBD2. V gave up 3 bases and J gave up 6 bases; unmatched junction bases: 5. The CDR3 contains 15 residues. CDR1 and CDR2 (germline): SGDLS, YYNGEE. The CDR3 DNA is TGTGCCAGCAGCGCGCTAGCGGGAGGCCCCAATGAGCAGTTCTTC. Translation gives CASSALAGGPNEQFF. Full variable domain (remainder filled in from reference TRBV9 and TRBJ2-1): DSGVTQTPKHLITATGQRVTLRCSPRSGDLSVYWYQQSLDQGLQFLIQYYNGEERAKGNILERFSAQQFPDLHSELNLSSLELGDSALYFCASSALAGGPNEQFFGPGTRLTVL.

The rearrangement links TRBV4-2 to TRBJ1-2, with TRBD1 as a possible D gene (5 bases). The V end lost 0 bases, the J end lost 4 bases, and 15 bases lay between the germline ends. The CDR3 sequence is 16 residues long. The V gene's germline CDR1 is LGHNA and CDR2 YNFKEQ. CDR3 residues: CASSQEGQGVLYGYTF. CDR3 DNA: TGTGCCAGCAGCCAAGAAGGGCAGGGTGTTCTCTATGGCTACACCTTC.

The gene calls are TRBV5-1 and TRBJ1-1; possible D gene TRBD1, 6 bases. The CDR3 length is 15 residues. Germline CDR1 reads SGHRS; CDR2 reads YFSETQ. V gave up 4 bases and J gave up 0 bases, with 13 bases separating them. CDR3 in DNA: TGCGCCAGCAGCAATAACCGGGACATGAACACTGAAGCTTTCTTT. Amino acid sequence: CASSNNRDMNTEAFF.

The chain joins TRBV7-2 to TRBJ2-1, with D possibly TRBD2 on 5 matching bases. The length of the CDR3 is 12 residues. Trimming pared 3 bases from V and 14 bases from J, leaving 14 bases between. Germline V lookup: CDR1 SGHTA, CDR2 FQGNSA. CDR3 sequence (DNA): TGTGCCAGCAGCTTCAAGCGGCCAAGGGAGTTCTTC. Residues: CASSFKRPREFF.

CDR3 region: CASSLDFIETQYF. In DNA, the CDR3 is TGTGCCAGCAGCTTAGACTTCATAGAGACCCAGTACTTC. This chain joins TRBV11-1 and TRBJ2-5; D is unclear. The germline CDR1 and CDR2 sequences are SGHAT and FQDESV (reference sequence). The CDR3 contains 13 residues. Trimming removed 1 base at V and 4 bases at J, with 7 bases between.

V gene TRBV28 combines with J gene TRBJ1-5, with TRBD1 as a possible D gene (6 bases). The V gene's germline CDR1 is MDHEN and CDR2 SYDVKM. This CDR3 has 17 amino acids. Trimming removed 0 bases at V and 2 bases at J, with 14 bases between. CDR3 loop: CASSLWVGGGRNQPQHF. DNA of the CDR3: TGTGCCAGCAGTTTATGGGTTGGGGGGGGCCGCAATCAGCCCCAGCATTTT.

The rearrangement links TRBV6-5 to TRBJ1-1; D remains ambiguous. The CDR3 sequence is 13 residues long. Per germline, CDR1 MNHEY and CDR2 SVGAGI. The V gene lost 7 bases and the J gene lost 0 bases, with 9 bases spanning the gap. CDR3: CASNREMNTEAFF. The CDR3 DNA is TGTGCCAGCAACCGGGAGATGAACACTGAAGCTTTCTTT.

The V and J genes are TRBV2 and TRBJ2-6; possibly TRBD2 for D (6 bases). Between the trimmed V and J ends, which lost 4 bases and 4 bases, there was a span of 17 bases. The CDR3 contains 17 residues. Germline V gene lookup returns CDR1 SNHLY and CDR2 FYNNEI. The CDR3 spells CASSVPVEGLGANVLTF. Here the CDR3 DNA reads TGTGCCAGCAGTGTCCCGGTGGAGGGGCTAGGGGCCAACGTCCTGACTTTC.

The gene calls are TRBV4-2 and TRBJ2-3; 11 nucleotides agree with TRBD2. CDR1 and CDR2 (germline): LGHNA, YNFKEQ. CDR3 length equals 19 residues. J lost 6 bases, V lost 0 bases, and 14 bases had no gene match. CDR3 sequence: CASSQDLAGGQSLLDTQYF. The CDR3 nucleotides read TGTGCCAGCAGCCAAGACCTAGCGGGAGGCCAGAGTCTCTTGGATACGCAGTATTTT.

J is TRBJ2-2 and V is TRBV2, with 13 bases fitting TRBD2. Trimming took 6 bases from V and 0 from J; bases not matched to a gene: 7. Germline CDR1 reads SNHLY; CDR2 reads FYNNEI. The CDR3 spans 18 residues. The CDR3 DNA reads as TGTGCCAGCAGCAAAGGGACTAGCGGGACGTCGAACACCGGGGAGCTGTTTTTT. Its translation is CASSKGTSGTSNTGELFF.

This clone was seen a handful of times. The genes are TRBV2 and TRBJ1-6; 9 bases fit TRBD1. Trimming cost V 3 bases and J 3 bases; bases outside gene matches: 0. CDR1 is SNHLY and CDR2 is FYNNEI in the germline V gene. The CDR3 length is 15 residues. CDR3 sequence: CASSEDRGYNSPLHF. CDR3 bases: TGTGCCAGCAGTGAGGACAGGGGCTATAATTCACCCCTCCACTTT.

The chain uses TRBV27 and TRBJ2-2; TRBD2 matches at 8 bases. Germline V gene data show CDR1 as MNHEY and CDR2 as SMNVEV (reference sequence). This CDR3 spans 18 amino acids. Germline trimming cut 5 bases from V and 4 bases from J; bases unmatched to any gene: 15. The CDR3 sequence is CASSPGIAGTEGTGELFF. The CDR3, as DNA: TGTGCCAGCAGTCCCGGTATAGCGGGAACGGAGGGCACCGGGGAGCTGTTTTTT.